One and the same sample provided the 22 T cell receptor beta chains below, sequenced in a study of T cell responses to AZD1222 COVID-19 vaccine. Generated by immunoSEQ multiplex PCR, the TCRdb table keeps only in-frame clones and is missing some. Here the sample spans fewer than 110,000 clones, about nine tenths being singletons. The material was peripheral blood, obtained on day 0 of AZD1222 vaccination. These receptors all come from an adult in good health.

The chain employs TRBV10-3 and TRBJ1-5; 8 bases fit TRBD1. The CDR3 has 14 residues. V shed 0 bases and J 5 bases; nucleotides not matched to a gene: 0. CDR1 ENHRY and CDR2 SYGVKD come from the germline V gene. The CDR3 nucleotides read TGTGCCATCAGTGAGTCACAGGGGGATCAGCCCCAGCATTTT. It specifies CAISESQGDQPQHF.

The chain links TRBV3-1 (or the pseudogene TRBV3-2) to TRBJ2-7; 7 positions match TRBD2. Germline lookup yields CDR1 LGHDT and CDR2 YNNKEL (reference sequence). This CDR3 has 12 residues. Trimming at V came to 8 bases and at J to 6 bases, leaving 7 bases not matched to a gene. The CDR3 sequence is CASSVGRVEQYF. DNA of the CDR3: TGTGCCAGCTCCGTTGGGAGGGTCGAGCAGTACTTC.

V and J are TRBV28 and TRBJ1-3, with D uncertain. CDR3 size: 15 residues. Per germline, CDR1 MDHEN and CDR2 SYDVKM. V was pared by 10 bases and J by 0 bases, with 16 bases between. The CDR3 loop is CATHSTADSGNTIYF. CDR3 sequence (DNA): TGTGCCACCCACTCGACCGCCGACTCTGGAAACACCATATATTTT.

This clone was counted only a few times. The gene calls are TRBV2 and TRBJ2-5; D is unclear. The CDR3 has 11 residues. Germline CDR1 reads SNHLY; CDR2 reads FYNNEI. The ends were cut back, 8 bases at V and 3 bases at J, with 7 bases in the middle. This chain's CDR3 is CASSPEETQYF. The CDR3, as DNA: TGTGCCAGCTCTCCAGAAGAGACCCAGTACTTC.

This clone was seen just once. The J gene is TRBJ2-7, the V gene TRBV9; TRBD2 matches at 8 bases. The ends lost 3 bases at V and 13 bases at J; junction bases unmatched: 9. Germline CDR1 is SGDLS and CDR2 is YYNGEE. The CDR3 is 12 residues long. The CDR3 DNA reads as TGTGCCAGCAGCGCCCGCGGGGGGTCTCCTTACTTC. Translation: CASSARGGSPYF. The full variable domain, with the rest looked up from reference TRBV9 and TRBJ2-7, is DSGVTQTPKHLITATGQRVTLRCSPRSGDLSVYWYQQSLDQGLQFLIQYYNGEERAKGNILERFSAQQFPDLHSELNLSSLELGDSALYFCASSARGGSPYFGPGTRLTVT.

The genes are TRBV2 and TRBJ1-2; D is undetermined. CDR3 length equals 15 residues. Germline values: CDR1 SNHLY, CDR2 FYNNEI. The V end lost 8 bases, the J end lost 0 bases, and 16 bases lay between the germline ends. CDR3 protein: CASRSTVRANYGYTF. The CDR3 DNA sequence: TGTGCCAGCCGCTCTACGGTTAGAGCTAACTATGGCTACACCTTC.

This clone is a singleton in its sample. The genes are TRBV24-1 and TRBJ1-5, with D uncertain. CDR1 is KGHDR, CDR2 SFDVKD, per germline. This CDR3 spans 14 amino acids. Trimming pared 4 bases from V and 7 bases from J, leaving 13 bases between. Here the CDR3 reads CATSERFVRQPQHF. CDR3 in DNA: TGTGCCACCAGTGAAAGGTTTGTGAGGCAGCCCCAGCATTTT.

The chain joins TRBV28 to TRBJ2-5; no reliable D call. The CDR3 spans 14 residues. From germline, CDR1 is MDHEN and CDR2 SYDVKM. The V end was cut by 5 bases, the J end by 1 base, with 11 bases between. CDR3 bases: TGTGCCAGCAGTCCCCCGGCAGGCCAAGAGACCCAGTACTTC. Amino acid sequence: CASSPPAGQETQYF.

Notes on this clone: Sequence at one end of the junction differs from germline and may be a read error. V gene TRBV19 combines with J gene TRBJ1-3; D is undetermined. Germline values: CDR1 LNHDA, CDR2 SQIVND (reference sequence). CDR3 length equals 11 residues. CDR3 in amino acids: CASSPGSTIYF. The CDR3 bases are TGTGCCAGTAGTCCCGGAAGCACCATATATTTT.

For the CDR3, the DNA is TGTGCCAGCAGCCGAGGACAGGGGTACACTGAAGCTTTCTTT. This codes for CASSRGQGYTEAFF. This chain connects TRBV14 to TRBJ1-1, with 9 bases that match TRBD1. V was pared by 4 bases and J by 3 bases, with 3 bases of the junction left unmatched. The CDR3 extends over 14 amino acids. CDR1 SGHDN and CDR2 FVKESK come from the germline V gene.

The chain joins TRBV9 to TRBJ2-1; unclear D gene. Germline V gives CDR1 SGDLS, CDR2 YYNGEE. This CDR3 region has 13 residues. The V end was cut by 2 bases, the J end by 4 bases, with 7 bases between. The chain's CDR3 is CASSVSPYNEQFF. The CDR3 nucleotides read TGTGCCAGCAGCGTTAGCCCTTACAATGAGCAGTTCTTC.

The chain recombines TRBV6-5 with TRBJ2-3; the D is unclear. Germline values: CDR1 MNHEY, CDR2 SVGAGI. The V and J ends lost 5 bases and 3 bases respectively, with 15 bases between them. The CDR3 runs 15 residues. The CDR3 is CASSPGPPRTDTQYF. CDR3 bases: TGTGCCAGCAGTCCCGGGCCCCCTCGAACAGATACGCAGTATTTT.

The chain recombines TRBV11-2 with TRBJ2-2; TRBD1 agrees at 8 bases. The V segment lost 0 bases and the J segment 6 bases; nucleotides outside the gene matches: 9. Germline CDR1 SGHAT, CDR2 FQNNGV. CDR3 length: 17 amino acids. CDR3 nucleotide sequence: TGTGCCAGCAGCTTAGATCCCCAGGGGGCGCCCCCCGGGGAGCTGTTTTTT. This translates into CASSLDPQGAPPGELFF.

In this sample, this clone turned up a few times. This specimen includes other DNA sequences encoding the same CDR3. This chain links TRBV7-8 with TRBJ1-5, with D possibly matching TRBD1 (5 bases). Per germline, CDR1 SGHVS and CDR2 FQNEAQ. V was cut by 3 bases and J by 3 bases, with 6 bases left in between. This CDR3 comprises 13 residues. The CDR3 spells CASSLGHNQPQHF. For the CDR3, the DNA is TGTGCCAGCAGCTTGGGGCACAATCAGCCCCAGCATTTT.

This rearrangement joins TRBV5-5 to TRBJ1-5, with 7 bases matching TRBD1. From germline, CDR1 is SGHKS and CDR2 YYEKEE (reference sequence). The CDR3 has 15 residues. J was trimmed by 4 bases and V by 3 bases; bases with no gene match: 7. CDR3 in amino acids: CASSWQGTANQPQHF. The CDR3 DNA sequence: TGTGCCAGCAGCTGGCAGGGGACAGCGAATCAGCCCCAGCATTTT.

This sequence joins TRBV7-8 and TRBJ1-2; D is unresolved. Per germline, CDR1 SGHVS and CDR2 FQNEAQ. The CDR3 extends over 12 amino acids. The V end lost 5 bases, the J end lost 7 bases, and 11 bases lay between the germline ends. The CDR3 protein is CASSHVSGGYTF. CDR3 sequence (DNA): TGTGCCAGCAGCCACGTCAGCGGTGGCTACACCTTC.

This rearrangement joins TRBV6-1 to TRBJ2-3; 8 bases fit TRBD1. Per germline, CDR1 MNHNS and CDR2 SASEGT. Trimming cost V 2 bases and J 2 bases; bases outside gene matches: 6. CDR3 length: 16 amino acids. The CDR3 nucleotides read TGTGCCAGCAGTGAACACGCAGGGGGCCTCACAGATACGCAGTATTTT. Residues: CASSEHAGGLTDTQYF.

The chain employs TRBV5-6 and TRBJ1-1, with D possibly matching TRBD1 (6 bases). V was pared by 0 bases and J by 6 bases, with 12 bases between. CDR3 length: 14 residues. Germline CDR1 SGHDT, CDR2 YYEEEE. CDR3 DNA: TGTGCCAGCAGCTTGGCTGGGGGGCCCCCTGAAGCTTTCTTT. Amino acid sequence: CASSLAGGPPEAFF.

The chain carries TRBV5-4 and TRBJ2-1; a weak D match, TRBD2 (6 bases). V was trimmed by 5 bases and J by 3 bases, leaving 18 bases between them. Germline CDR1 reads SGHNT; CDR2 reads YYREEE (reference sequence). This CDR3 spans 16 amino acids. CDR3 loop: CASSSGTGPYYNEQFF. CDR3 DNA sequence: TGTGCCAGCAGTTCCGGGACTGGGCCGTACTACAATGAGCAGTTCTTC.

There are a few counts of this clone. This rearrangement joins TRBV7-9 to TRBJ1-2; possibly TRBD1 for D (5 bases). The germline gives CDR1 SEHNR, CDR2 FQNEAQ (reference sequence). The CDR3 is made up of 18 amino acids. Between the trimmed V and J ends, which lost 4 bases and 8 bases, there was a span of 29 bases. The CDR3 nucleotides are TGTGCCAGCAGCTCGCCAGGCGGACGATCCACTTTCGGGGGAGGCTACACCTTC. It codes for CASSSPGGRSTFGGGYTF.

This chain joins TRBV27 and TRBJ1-1, with no clear D. Germline V gene data show CDR1 as MNHEY and CDR2 as SMNVEV (reference sequence). Trimming left V 3 bases short and J 5 bases short, with 13 bases between. The CDR3 runs to 14 residues. The CDR3 DNA sequence: TGTGCCAGCAGTTTTCGCGGGTGGGGAACTGAAGCTTTCTTT. The encoded protein is CASSFRGWGTEAFF.

The chain joins TRBV27 to TRBJ2-7; 10 bases agree with TRBD1. CDR3 length equals 17 residues. Germline CDR1 is MNHEY and CDR2 is SMNVEV (reference sequence). The V segment lost 5 bases and the J segment 2 bases; nucleotides outside the gene matches: 12. CDR3: CASSPSTADRGTYEQYF. Written as DNA, the CDR3 is TGTGCCAGCAGTCCCAGTACGGCGGACAGGGGGACCTACGAGCAGTACTTC.